This T cell receptor beta chain originates from a study of blood T cell repertoires in COVID-19. About the research overall: Collection of acute and convalescent COVID-19 samples took place in the United States, Italy and Spain.

The CDR3 consists of 13 residues. V shed 10 bases, J shed 5 bases, and the junction held 8 bases outside the gene matches. The germline CDR1 and CDR2 sequences are ENHRY and SYGVKD. Here immunoSEQ multiplex PCR was the method, and the copy in TCRdb shows in-frame clones only, minus some. Of 95,000 to 100,000 clones in the sample, approximately 87% were seen once. The sequence was collected from a woman aged 25 to 39 with acute or convalescent COVID-19. The J gene is TRBJ2-3, the V gene TRBV10-3; 8 nucleotides match TRBD2. Sequenced material: peripheral blood. CDR3 region: CATCGLAGDTQYF. CDR3 DNA: TGTGCCACGTGTGGACTAGCAGGAGATACGCAGTATTTT.